A single sample is the source of the 5 T cell receptor beta chains below, sequenced in a study of blood T cell repertoires in COVID-19. Method: immunoSEQ multiplex PCR; TCRdb's copy keeps in-frame clones and lacks some. Counted here are about 300,000 clones, about 85% occurring once; the ten biggest clones make up about 2.5%. The material sequenced was peripheral blood. The receptors were gathered from a man between 18 and 35 years old with active or convalescent COVID-19.

The chain links TRBV15 to TRBJ2-1, with 10 positions matching TRBD1. The CDR3 is 16 residues long. Germline CDR1 reads LNHNV; CDR2 reads YYDKDF (reference sequence). With V trimmed by 5 bases and J by 5 bases, 9 bases remained unmatched. The CDR3 loop is CATSVGQGVSDNEQFF. The DNA for the CDR3 is TGTGCCACCAGCGTAGGACAGGGGGTGAGTGACAATGAGCAGTTCTTC.

In this sample, this clone turned up once. CDR3 nucleotide sequence: TGTGCCGTCGAGGAACCTGGGGCCAACGTCCTGACTTTC. Encoded protein: CAVEEPGANVLTF. The V gene is TRBV10-3, the J gene TRBJ2-6; D unresolved. Trimming took 11 bases from V and 2 from J, leaving 10 bases between them. Germline V gene data show CDR1 as ENHRY and CDR2 as SYGVKD. CDR3 length: 13 amino acids.

Only a few counts were recorded for this clone. In the same sample, other DNA sequences code for this CDR3. This rearrangement joins TRBV5-1 to TRBJ2-2, with D perhaps matching TRBD1 (6 bases). Trimming took 0 bases from V and 2 from J, leaving 8 bases between them. CDR1 is SGHRS, CDR2 YFSETQ, per germline. CDR3 length: 15 amino acids. CDR3 protein: CASSLGQENTGELFF. The CDR3 coding sequence is TGCGCCAGCAGCTTGGGACAGGAAAACACCGGGGAGCTGTTTTTT.

This chain connects TRBV19 to TRBJ2-7; 13 bases line up with TRBD2. After removal of 3 bases from V and 4 bases from J, the junction contained 3 bases not matched to a gene. The germline V gene encodes CDR1 LNHDA and CDR2 SQIVND (reference sequence). The CDR3 has 15 residues. The CDR3 bases are TGTGCCAGTAGTATCGGGACTAGCGGGGTTTACGAGCAGTACTTC. Its protein product is CASSIGTSGVYEQYF. The full variable domain, rest sourced from reference TRBV19 and TRBJ2-7, is DGGITQSPKYLFRKEGQNVTLSCEQNLNHDAMYWYRQDPGQGLRLIYYSQIVNDFQKGDIAEGYSVSREKKESFPLTVTSAQKNPTAFYLCASSIGTSGVYEQYFGPGTRLTVT.

The chain couples TRBV4-1 to TRBJ1-1; 7 bases are a match to TRBD1. With 3 bases clipped from V and 11 bases from J, the junction kept 6 bases outside the gene matches. This CDR3 region has 12 residues. CDR1 is MGHRA and CDR2 is YSYEKL in the germline V gene. The DNA of the CDR3 is TGCGCCAGCAGCCACCCACAGGGGAGTGCTTTCTTT. The encoded protein is CASSHPQGSAFF.